This T cell receptor (beta chain) was identified during a study of blood T cell repertoires in COVID-19. In the source study's methods: Amplification from reference gene primers served as the basis for estimated nucleated cell counts. Sequencing used immunoSEQ multiplex PCR; TCRdb keeps in-frame clones, though not all of them. That table supplies the V and J calls and clone size; D and trimming were determined from the DNA. Here the sample spans over 300,000 clones, more than 70% being singletons. The CDR3 runs to 13 residues. Trimming left V 4 bases short and J 4 bases short, with 12 bases between. CDR1 is SGDLS and CDR2 is YYNGEE in the germline V gene.

The TCR was taken from a woman between 50 and 59 years old with acute or convalescent COVID-19. The sequenced material came from peripheral blood. The rearrangement uses TRBV9 and TRBJ2-7; weak D call: TRBD1 (5 bases). CDR3 coding DNA: TGTGCCAGCAGCCCGAATCAGGGATACGAGCAGTACTTC. Translated, it gives CASSPNQGYEQYF.